These 24 T cell receptor beta chains share one sample of origin, sequenced in a study of T cell responses to AZD1222 COVID-19 vaccine. Using immunoSEQ multiplex PCR, the repertoire was profiled, and TCRdb retains in-frame clones only, with some absent. The sample shows some 120,000 clones, approximately 88% of them seen only once. The specimen was peripheral blood, collected on day 0 of AZD1222 vaccination. The receptors come from an adult in good health.

The chain couples TRBV4-1 to TRBJ1-3; D gene unclear. V was shortened by 0 bases and J by 1 base, with 10 bases between the two germline ends. Germline V gives CDR1 MGHRA, CDR2 YSYEKL. There are 16 residues in the CDR3. The CDR3 spells CASSQEHLLSGNTIYF. CDR3 DNA: TGCGCCAGCAGCCAAGAACATCTCTTATCTGGAAACACCATATATTTT.

The chain joins TRBV18 to TRBJ2-3; 12 positions match TRBD2. The junction had 1 base not matched to a gene; V was cut back by 6 bases and J by 0 bases. This CDR3 region has 15 residues. Germline V gene lookup returns CDR1 KGHSH and CDR2 LQKENI. Here the CDR3 reads CASSGTSGSTDTQYF. In nucleotides, the CDR3 is TGTGCCAGCTCCGGGACTAGCGGGAGCACAGATACGCAGTATTTT.

This clone appeared once. The CDR3: CASSLGTTNTEAFF. CDR3 sequence (DNA): TGTGCCAGCAGCTTAGGGACAACGAACACTGAAGCTTTCTTT. V usage is TRBV7-9 and J usage is TRBJ1-1; D might be TRBD1 (5 bases). This CDR3 region has 14 residues. Germline values: CDR1 SEHNR, CDR2 FQNEAQ (reference sequence). V was cut by 1 base and J by 1 base, with 7 bases left in between. The entire variable domain, with the rest obtained from reference TRBV7-9 and TRBJ1-1, is as follows: DTGVSQNPRHKITKRGQNVTFRCDPISEHNRLYWYRQTLGQGPEFLTYFQNEAQLEKSRLLSDRFSAERPKGSFSTLEIQRTEQGDSAMYLCASSLGTTNTEAFFGQGTRLTVV.

This chain uses TRBV11-2 with TRBJ2-1; 11 bases align to TRBD2. Germline loops: CDR1 SGHAT, CDR2 FQNNGV. The CDR3 runs to 15 residues. The trim removed 4 bases at V and 4 bases at J, leaving 3 bases unmatched. As DNA, the CDR3 is TGTGCCAGCAGCTCAACTAGCGGGGGTTACAATGAGCAGTTCTTC. Its protein product is CASSSTSGGYNEQFF. The entire variable domain, with the rest obtained from reference TRBV11-2 and TRBJ2-1, is as follows: EAGVAQSPRYKIIEKRQSVAFWCNPISGHATLYWYQQILGQGPKLLIQFQNNGVVDDSQLPKDRFSAERLKGVDSTLKIQPAKLEDSAVYLCASSSTSGGYNEQFFGPGTRLTVL.

This chain connects TRBV7-8 to TRBJ2-2, with D unclear. The germline V gene encodes CDR1 SGHVS and CDR2 FQNEAQ. Trimming removed 6 bases at V and 4 bases at J, with 3 bases between. This CDR3 is 11 amino acids long. The CDR3 loop is CASRATGELFF. Written as DNA, the CDR3 is TGTGCCAGCAGGGCCACCGGGGAGCTGTTTTTT. The full variable domain, completed using reference TRBV7-8 and TRBJ2-2, is GAGVSQSPRYKVAKRGQDVALRCDPISGHVSLFWYQQALGQGPEFLTYFQNEAQLDKSGLPSDRFFAERPEGSVSTLKIQRTQQEDSAVYLCASRATGELFFGEGSRLTVL.

The genes are TRBV5-1 and TRBJ2-2, with TRBD2 matching over 11 bases. The CDR3 sequence is 15 residues long. Germline lookup yields CDR1 SGHRS and CDR2 YFSETQ. V was clipped by 4 bases and J by 3 bases; unmatched bases: 2. The CDR3 DNA is TGCGCCAGCAGCCCGGGACTAGCGGACACCGGGGAGCTGTTTTTT. Its translation is CASSPGLADTGELFF.

The gene calls are TRBV27 and TRBJ1-5; D unclear. This CDR3 contains 16 residues. Trimming stripped 1 base from V and 5 bases from J, with 15 bases between. Germline loops: CDR1 MNHEY, CDR2 SMNVEV (reference sequence). The CDR3: CASSLFPGLGHQPQHF. The DNA of the CDR3 is TGTGCCAGCAGTTTATTTCCAGGTCTCGGTCATCAGCCCCAGCATTTT.

CDR3 nucleotide sequence: TGTGCCAGCAGTGAAGGTAGAGCGGGAGGGAGAGATACGCAGTATTTT. Its translation: CASSEGRAGGRDTQYF. The chain couples TRBV2 to TRBJ2-3; 10 bases line up with TRBD2. The V gene end was trimmed by 1 base and the J gene end by 5 bases; junction bases not matched to a gene: 6. This CDR3 is 16 amino acids long. CDR1 is SNHLY, CDR2 FYNNEI, per germline. Variable domain in full (rest from reference TRBV2 and TRBJ2-3): EPEVTQTPSHQVTQMGQEVILRCVPISNHLYFYWYRQILGQKVEFLVSFYNNEISEKSEIFDDQFSVERPDGSNFTLKIRSTKLEDSAMYFCASSEGRAGGRDTQYFGPGTRLTVL.

The V call is TRBV9, the J call TRBJ2-1, with D perhaps TRBD2 (7 bases). This CDR3 comprises 19 residues. V lost 4 bases and J 3 bases, leaving 26 bases between the germline ends. The V gene's germline CDR1 is SGDLS and CDR2 YYNGEE. CDR3 sequence: CASSPYPPSAGASYNEQFF. The CDR3 DNA sequence: TGTGCCAGCAGCCCCTACCCCCCCTCGGCGGGGGCAAGCTACAATGAGCAGTTCTTC. Combining the CDR3 with reference TRBV9 and TRBJ2-1 gives the whole variable domain DSGVTQTPKHLITATGQRVTLRCSPRSGDLSVYWYQQSLDQGLQFLIQYYNGEERAKGNILERFSAQQFPDLHSELNLSSLELGDSALYFCASSPYPPSAGASYNEQFFGPGTRLTVL.

J is TRBJ2-3 and V is TRBV21-1; TRBD2 reflects the table's D call only, with no check against the DNA. TRBV21-1 is an annotated pseudogene. The CDR3 sequence is 15 residues long. CDR3 protein: CASSKGGLAGDTQYF. CDR3 DNA: TGTGCCAGCAGCAAAGGGGGACTAGCGGGAGATACGCAGTATTTT.

J is TRBJ2-7 and V is TRBV9; TRBD2 aligns across 9 bases. V shed 4 bases and J 9 bases; nucleotides not matched to a gene: 11. Germline CDR1 reads SGDLS; CDR2 reads YYNGEE. The CDR3 sequence is 14 residues long. CDR3 amino acids: CASSRGGATSWQYF. Written as DNA, the CDR3 is TGTGCCAGCAGCCGCGGGGGGGCTACGAGTTGGCAGTACTTC.

This chain connects TRBV28 to TRBJ1-4; 7 nucleotides match TRBD1. Germline CDR1 reads MDHEN; CDR2 reads SYDVKM. V lost 4 bases to trimming and J lost 8 bases; unmatched junction nucleotides: 10. The CDR3 consists of 15 residues. The CDR3 spells CASSSGGGAGEKLFF. CDR3 nucleotide sequence: TGTGCCAGCAGTTCAGGGGGGGGCGCAGGCGAAAAACTGTTTTTT.

This clone is a singleton in its sample. This chain joins TRBV11-2 and TRBJ2-7, with D hard to call. Germline V lookup: CDR1 SGHAT, CDR2 FQNNGV. The CDR3 totals 13 residues. Deletions cut 5 bases from V and 1 base from J, with 9 bases between. Here the CDR3 reads CASSPGQSYEQYF. The CDR3 coding sequence is TGTGCCAGCAGCCCGGGCCAGTCCTACGAGCAGTACTTC.

V usage is TRBV6-2 or TRBV6-3 and J usage is TRBJ1-1, with D tentatively TRBD1 (5 bases). Germline CDR1 MNHEY, CDR2 SVGEGT. The germline V and J ends were trimmed by 0 bases and 1 base, with 6 bases remaining between them. There are 14 residues in the CDR3. For the CDR3, the DNA is TGTGCCAGCAGTTACTCGACAGAGAACACTGAAGCTTTCTTT. It is translated as CASSYSTENTEAFF.

This sequence joins TRBV7-9 and TRBJ1-4, with D hard to call. The CDR3 contains 12 residues. Trimming took 7 bases from V and 12 from J, leaving 15 bases between them. In germline, CDR1 is SEHNR, CDR2 FQNEAQ (reference sequence). The CDR3 DNA reads as TGTGCCAGCACCGGGCCTAATGTCGAACTGTTTTTT. The encoded protein is CASTGPNVELFF.

CDR3 amino acids: CASSQQTGGGYEQYF. DNA for the CDR3: TGCGCCAGCAGCCAACAGACAGGGGGTGGCTACGAGCAGTACTTC. This sequence joins TRBV4-1 and TRBJ2-7, with TRBD1 identical over 9 bases. J lost 3 bases, V lost 2 bases, and 5 bases had no gene match. From germline, CDR1 is MGHRA and CDR2 YSYEKL. CDR3 length: 15 residues.

In this sample, this clone turned up a few times. The rearrangement joins TRBV27 to TRBJ1-2, with TRBD1 matching over 11 bases. This CDR3 comprises 15 residues. V trimming: 6 bases; J trimming: 7 bases; junction bases outside the gene matches: 10. Germline V gene data show CDR1 as MNHEY and CDR2 as SMNVEV (reference sequence). The CDR3 loop is CASRLGTGGPRGYTF. In DNA, the CDR3 is TGTGCCAGCAGATTAGGGACAGGGGGTCCCCGTGGCTACACCTTC.

This clone was detected a few times. The J gene is TRBJ1-2, the V gene TRBV30, with D maybe TRBD1 (6 bases). V shed 4 bases and J shed 8 bases, with 17 bases lying between them. The CDR3 runs 13 residues. Germline V gene lookup returns CDR1 GTSNPN and CDR2 SVGIG (reference sequence). In nucleotides, the CDR3 is TGTGCCTGGACCGTAAACGAGGGGGTCGGCTACACCTTC. Translation gives CAWTVNEGVGYTF.

The gene calls are TRBV3-1 (or the pseudogene TRBV3-2) and TRBJ1-1; D is undetermined. From germline, CDR1 is LGHDT and CDR2 YNNKEL (reference sequence). The ends were cut back, 2 bases at V and 1 base at J, with 5 bases in the middle. The CDR3 has 13 amino acids. The CDR3 sequence: CASSQWENTEAFF. The CDR3 region has the DNA TGTGCCAGCAGCCAATGGGAGAACACTGAAGCTTTCTTT.

This sequence joins TRBV6-5 and TRBJ1-2, with no clear D. Trimming cost V 3 bases and J 5 bases, with 10 bases left between them. Germline assignment: CDR1 MNHEY and CDR2 SVGAGI. The CDR3 sequence is 13 residues long. This CDR3 is CASSYASRYGYTF. In nucleotides, the CDR3 is TGTGCCAGCAGTTATGCCTCACGATATGGCTACACCTTC.

The rearrangement uses TRBV27 and TRBJ1-5, with D uncertain. The germline gives CDR1 MNHEY, CDR2 SMNVEV (reference sequence). The CDR3 contains 13 residues. V dropped 4 bases and J dropped 4 bases, with 8 bases sitting between them. The CDR3 reads CASSSSSNQPQHF. In nucleotides, the CDR3 is TGTGCCAGCAGTTCCTCCTCAAATCAGCCCCAGCATTTT.

This chain links TRBV3-1 (or the pseudogene TRBV3-2) with TRBJ2-5; 7 bases fit TRBD1. The germline CDR1 and CDR2 sequences are LGHDT and YNNKEL (reference sequence). The junction had 6 bases not matched to a gene; V was cut back by 4 bases and J by 1 base. The CDR3 is made up of 15 amino acids. The CDR3 is CASSPLQGIQETQYF. Written as DNA, the CDR3 is TGTGCCAGCAGCCCACTACAGGGGATCCAAGAGACCCAGTACTTC.

In this sample, this clone turned up once. V usage is TRBV5-1 and J usage is TRBJ2-7; D may match TRBD1 or TRBD2 (6 bases each). The CDR3 is 14 residues long. The V and J ends lost 0 bases and 5 bases respectively, with 12 bases between them. The V gene's germline CDR1 is SGHRS and CDR2 YFSETQ. CDR3 amino acids: CASSLGGARDEQYF. In DNA, the CDR3 is TGCGCCAGCAGCTTGGGGGGGGCGAGGGACGAGCAGTACTTC. Full variable domain (outside the CDR3, taken from reference TRBV5-1 and TRBJ2-7): KAGVTQTPRYLIKTRGQQVTLSCSPISGHRSVSWYQQTPGQGLQFLFEYFSETQRNKGNFPGRFSGRQFSNSRSEMNVSTLELGDSALYLCASSLGGARDEQYFGPGTRLTVT.

V gene TRBV5-1 combines with J gene TRBJ2-2; D call uncertain. Germline V gene lookup returns CDR1 SGHRS and CDR2 YFSETQ. V was pared by 2 bases and J by 0 bases, with 5 bases between. The CDR3 spans 14 residues. CDR3 bases: TGCGCCAGCAGCTTTTCCTCGAACACCGGGGAGCTGTTTTTT. It specifies CASSFSSNTGELFF.